The 24 T cell receptor beta chains listed next were all sequenced from one sample in a study of T cells expressing NK-cell markers. TCRdb reprocessed the 5' RACE reads and keeps a single row for each CDR3 protein, giving no DNA. The sample table sets out under 500,000 distinct CDR3 sequences. The source material was blood T cells: a sorted CD56 or NKG2C T cell subset, CD4+ or CD8+ T cells, or bulk PBMC T cells (not recorded which). These receptors were collected from a woman between 18 and 75 years old in good health.

This rearrangement joins TRBV3-1 to TRBJ2-3. Per germline, CDR1 LGHDT and CDR2 YNNKEL (reference sequence). The CDR3 runs to 11 residues. The CDR3: CASSQDATQYF.

CDR3 loop: CSSNSREATNEKLFF. The rearrangement uses TRBV20-1 and TRBJ1-4. Looked up from germline, CDR1 is DFQATT and CDR2 is SNEGSKA (reference sequence). The CDR3 consists of 15 residues.

CDR3: CSARPGPGLAGGRGDTQYF. This sequence joins TRBV20-1 and TRBJ2-3; TCRdb picks TRBD2, but there is no DNA to check that call. The CDR3 sequence is 19 residues long. CDR1 is DFQATT and CDR2 is SNEGSKA in the germline V gene (reference sequence).

This rearrangement joins TRBV7-9 to TRBJ1-2; TCRdb proposes TRBD1, but this gene call is untestable without DNA. The CDR3 totals 13 residues. Germline CDR1 and CDR2: SEHNR and FQNEAQ (reference sequence). Here the CDR3 reads CASGQGVHYGYTF.

The chain links TRBV27 to TRBJ2-1; the D call from TCRdb, TRBD1, cannot be confirmed without DNA. Germline values: CDR1 MNHEY, CDR2 SMNVEV (reference sequence). This CDR3 comprises 16 residues. CDR3 in amino acids: CASRVPRAGLGNEQFF.

The chain is built from TRBV3-1 and TRBJ2-2; with no DNA, the TCRdb D assignment of TRBD1 cannot be verified. Germline V gene lookup returns CDR1 LGHDT and CDR2 YNNKEL (reference sequence). The CDR3 extends over 17 amino acids. The CDR3 loop reads CASSQDGTGGSTGELFF.

The chain links TRBV12-3 or TRBV12-4 to TRBJ1-5. This CDR3 has 13 residues. The CDR3 here is CASSATVAQPQHF.

The chain couples TRBV10-1 to TRBJ2-3; the TCRdb call, TRBD1, lacks DNA for checking. The CDR3 has 15 residues. Germline-derived CDR1 and CDR2 are WNHNN and SYGVQD (reference sequence). The CDR3 loop reads CASSESWTGPDTQYF.

V and J are TRBV18 and TRBJ1-2. From germline, CDR1 is KGHSH and CDR2 LQKENI. The CDR3 consists of 16 residues. This CDR3 reads CASSPQAVSNNYGYTF. Full variable domain (rest looked up from reference TRBV18 and TRBJ1-2): NAGVMQNPRHLVRRRGQEARLRCSPMKGHSHVYWYRQLPEEGLKFMVYLQKENIIDESGMPKERFSAEFPKEGPSILRIQQVVRGDSAAYFCASSPQAVSNNYGYTFGSGTRLTVV.

This chain uses TRBV9 with TRBJ1-1. CDR1 is SGDLS and CDR2 is YYNGEE in the germline V gene. CDR3 length: 13 residues. CDR3 loop: CASSVVTDTEAFF.

The J gene is TRBJ2-7, the V gene TRBV6-1; TCRdb returns TRBD1, unconfirmable since there is no DNA. Germline V gene lookup returns CDR1 MNHNS and CDR2 SASEGT. There are 16 residues in the CDR3. CDR3 amino acids: CASKLIPGQSSYEQYF.

The chain employs TRBV29-1 and TRBJ2-7; TCRdb picks TRBD1, but there is no DNA to check that call. Germline V gives CDR1 SQVTM, CDR2 ANQGSEA. The CDR3 runs to 13 residues. The CDR3 protein is CSVLGGRYYEQYF.

J is TRBJ2-5 and V is TRBV12-3 or TRBV12-4; TCRdb names TRBD2, which stays unverified in the absence of DNA. This CDR3 contains 14 residues. CDR3: CASSPSRAGETQYF.

V usage is TRBV11-2 and J usage is TRBJ2-3. Germline loops: CDR1 SGHAT, CDR2 FQNNGV. The CDR3 totals 14 residues. The CDR3 is CASSFSRNPDMQYF.

The chain carries TRBV4-1 and TRBJ2-5; TCRdb picks TRBD2, but there is no DNA to check that call. The CDR3 extends over 17 amino acids. Germline CDR1 is MGHRA and CDR2 is YSYEKL. The CDR3 here is CASSLLTTSGGQETQYF.

The chain couples TRBV12-3 or TRBV12-4 to TRBJ1-1. This CDR3 spans 12 amino acids. The CDR3 region is CASVKMNTEAFF.

The rearrangement links TRBV6-1 to TRBJ2-5; the D gene TCRdb calls, TRBD2, cannot be checked with no DNA. CDR3 length: 17 amino acids. Looked up from germline, CDR1 is MNHNS and CDR2 is SASEGT. The CDR3 region is CASRKIMGLAGEETQYF.

The J gene is TRBJ1-1, the V gene TRBV30; there is no DNA to check the TCRdb D call of TRBD1. The CDR3 contains 14 residues. From germline, CDR1 is GTSNPN and CDR2 SVGIG (reference sequence). The CDR3 sequence is CAWSTGQGLTEAFF.

The J gene is TRBJ1-5, the V gene TRBV29-1. The CDR3 is made up of 12 amino acids. The germline CDR1 and CDR2 sequences are SQVTM and ANQGSEA. CDR3 amino acids: CSVKDSNQPQHF. Drawing the rest from reference TRBV29-1 and TRBJ1-5, the complete variable domain is SAVISQKPSRDICQRGTSLTIQCQVDSQVTMMFWYRQQPGQSLTLIATANQGSEATYESGFVIDKFPISRPNLTFSTLTVSNMSPEDSSIYLCSVKDSNQPQHFGDGTRLSIL.

The chain links TRBV6-2 or TRBV6-3 to TRBJ2-4; the D call of TRBD1 rests on TCRdb alone, since no DNA is present to check it. The germline V gene has CDR1 MNHEY and CDR2 SVGEGT. This CDR3 is built from 15 residues. This CDR3 reads CASSYSTSGGNIQYF.

The chain joins TRBV30 to TRBJ2-1; TCRdb selects TRBD2, and the lack of DNA leaves this call unchecked. The CDR3 is 15 residues long. Germline CDR1 and CDR2: GTSNPN and SVGIG (reference sequence). CDR3 sequence: CAWGITSRGLYEQFF.

This chain joins TRBV5-4 and TRBJ1-1. This CDR3 region has 13 residues. CDR1 and CDR2 from the germline V gene are SGHNT and YYREEE (reference sequence). The CDR3 protein is CAGGGFLDTEAFF.

This chain's CDR3 is CASSPPTGGAYEQYF. V and J are TRBV6-2 or TRBV6-3 and TRBJ2-7; TCRdb's assignment of TRBD1 cannot be checked, as there is no DNA. CDR3 size: 15 residues. Germline V gives CDR1 MNHEY, CDR2 SVGEGT.

The rearrangement uses TRBV7-2 and TRBJ1-5. Germline V gene sequence: CDR1 SGHTA, CDR2 FQGNSA. The CDR3 loop spans 15 amino acids. CDR3 sequence: CASSWTVDSNQPQHF.